This passage covers 6 T cell receptor beta chains from one sample sequenced in a study of T-cell memory formation after mild COVID-19. MiXCR, applied by TCRdb to the 5' RACE reads, yields one record per CDR3 protein. The sample includes more than 250,000 distinct CDR3 sequences, 15% to 20% of them seen just once. Sequences were obtained from PBMCs or a T cell subset sorted from them (not recorded which). All receptors come from a man in his late teens or twenties who had mild COVID-19 (a few samples of this study predate the infection). Cell type and time point are not known.

This rearrangement joins TRBV4-3 to TRBJ1-2; tentative D call: TRBD1 (5 bases). V lost 7 bases and J lost 4, with 16 bases in between. The CDR3 is 14 amino acids. CDR1 and CDR2 from the germline V gene are LGHNA and YSLEER. The CDR3 loop reads CASTLERGTYGYTF. The CDR3 nucleotides read TGCGCCAGCACGCTCGAGCGAGGGACCTATGGCTACACCTTC.

The gene calls are TRBV6-5 and TRBJ2-1; 8 bases map to TRBD2. Germline V gene lookup returns CDR1 MNHEY and CDR2 SVGAGI. The CDR3 loop spans 15 amino acids. Germline trimming cut 0 bases from V and 9 bases from J; bases unmatched to any gene: 7. The CDR3, as DNA: TGTGCCAGCAGTTACTCGATCGGCGGGGGGACTGAGCAGTTCTTC. This translates into CASSYSIGGGTEQFF.

There are a few counts of this clonotype. The CDR3 sequence: CASTGRGRSGPITVGPEAFF. Written as DNA, the CDR3 is TGTGCCAGCACCGGTAGAGGCCGATCCGGGCCAATCACGGTAGGACCTGAAGCTTTCTTT. V and J are TRBV25-1 and TRBJ1-1; no firm D call. The V end was cut by 7 bases, the J end by 6 bases, with 36 bases between. CDR1 and CDR2 (germline): MGHDK, SYGVNS. There are 20 residues in the CDR3. The complete variable domain, with remaining parts taken from reference TRBV25-1 and TRBJ1-1, reads EADIYQTPRYLVIGTGKKITLECSQTMGHDKMYWYQQDPGMELHLIHYSYGVNSTEKGDLSSESTVSRIRTEHFPLTLESARPSHTSQYLCASTGRGRSGPITVGPEAFFGQGTRLTVV.

This clonotype was counted a few times. This chain links TRBV5-1 with TRBJ2-7, with 8 bases lining up with TRBD1. The CDR3 has 13 amino acids. Germline CDR1 and CDR2: SGHRS and YFSETQ. Trimming at V came to 1 base and at J to 5 bases, leaving 2 bases not matched to a gene. The CDR3 is CASSLQGADEQYF. CDR3 coding DNA: TGCGCCAGCAGCTTGCAGGGGGCGGACGAGCAGTACTTC. The entire variable domain, with the rest obtained from reference TRBV5-1 and TRBJ2-7, is as follows: KAGVTQTPRYLIKTRGQQVTLSCSPISGHRSVSWYQQTPGQGLQFLFEYFSETQRNKGNFPGRFSGRQFSNSRSEMNVSTLELGDSALYLCASSLQGADEQYFGPGTRLTVT.

This clonotype came up a few times. The V and J genes are TRBV5-6 and TRBJ2-5; D not certain. The CDR3 sequence is 13 residues long. Germline assignment: CDR1 SGHDT and CDR2 YYEEEE. V was cut by 2 bases and J by 4 bases, with 9 bases left in between. DNA of the CDR3: TGTGCCAGCAGCTTTTCAGCAAGAGAGACCCAGTACTTC. Residues: CASSFSARETQYF.

The chain combines TRBV20-1 with TRBJ2-2; 10 bases fit TRBD2. V lost 1 base to trimming and J lost 5 bases; unmatched junction nucleotides: 7. Germline V CDR1 and CDR2: DFQATT, SNEGSKA (reference sequence). The CDR3 sequence is 16 residues long. CDR3 loop: CSARVLAGGDTGELFF. The DNA for the CDR3 is TGCAGTGCTAGAGTGTTAGCGGGGGGCGATACCGGGGAGCTGTTTTTT.